This TCR beta chain was captured by sequencing in a study of sequential checkpoint blockade in melanoma. Data came from immunoSEQ multiplex PCR; TCRdb stores just in-frame clones and leaves some out. The sample lists under 40,000 clones, about 88% occurring once. The treatment here: randomized to nivolumab then ipilimumab (arm A) or the reverse (arm B). The sequences come from CD8+ T cells sorted from blood (inferred from file names), collected from a patient given nivolumab and ipilimumab in sequence. This receptor was identified in a human donor with melanoma.

The CDR3 reads CASRHISGIDTEAFF. The CDR3 DNA reads TGTGCCAGCAGGCACATATCGGGGATAGACACTGAAGCTTTCTTT. The chain couples TRBV27 to TRBJ1-1, with D hard to call. The V end was cut by 6 bases, the J end by 3 bases, with 17 bases between. Per the germline V gene, CDR1 is MNHEY and CDR2 is SMNVEV (reference sequence). CDR3 size: 15 residues.